The 21 T cell receptor beta chains presented below share a single source sample, sequenced in a study of blood T cells in healthy people across ages. Primed by a sample-barcoded 5' primer and a J-beta primer mix, a second PCR proceeded for roughly 6 to 12 cycles. TCRdb independently ran MiXCR on the 5' RACE reads; one entry per CDR3 protein. The data contain around 1,000,000 distinct CDR3 sequences, about 25% of them seen just once; the ten biggest clones take up about 0.72%. These sequences were also reported in another study, on T cells of mothers and their children.

Material: blood. These receptors came from a girl aged 2-9 years in good health.

The V call is TRBV29-1, the J call TRBJ1-2; D gene uncertain. The germline V gene encodes CDR1 SQVTM and CDR2 ANQGSEA. This CDR3 has 13 residues. Trimming removed 2 bases from V and 4 bases from J, with 11 bases in between. Written as DNA, the CDR3 is TGCAGCGTTGAAATCCTCACGGGCTATGGCTACACCTTC. It specifies CSVEILTGYGYTF.

This clonotype was seen a few times. The rearrangement joins TRBV5-6 to TRBJ2-3, with D possibly being TRBD1 or TRBD2 (5 bases each). Trimming pared 2 bases from V and 10 bases from J, leaving 14 bases between. The length of the CDR3 is 13 residues. Germline CDR1 and CDR2: SGHDT and YYEEEE. CDR3 sequence reads: CASSFLSGPSQYF. The DNA for the CDR3 is TGTGCCAGCAGCTTTCTGTCGGGGCCATCGCAGTATTTT.

This clonotype turned up a few times. The genes are TRBV6-2 or TRBV6-3 and TRBJ2-5, with 8 positions matching TRBD2. Trimming removed 5 bases from V and 4 bases from J; junction bases left unmatched: 9. This CDR3 contains 15 residues. Germline CDR1 and CDR2: MNHEY and SVGEGT. This CDR3 reads CASSQIAGTRETQYF. The CDR3, as DNA: TGTGCCAGCAGTCAAATAGCGGGGACCAGAGAGACCCAGTACTTC.

In this sample, this clonotype turned up a few times. This chain uses TRBV29-1 with TRBJ2-5; 9 positions agree with TRBD2. The CDR3 is made up of 13 amino acids. Germline lookup yields CDR1 SQVTM and CDR2 ANQGSEA. With 8 bases clipped from V and 4 bases from J, the junction kept 8 bases outside the gene matches. The CDR3 spells CSSAGGHLETQYF. The CDR3 coding sequence is TGCAGCTCCGCGGGGGGGCACTTAGAGACCCAGTACTTC.

The chain combines TRBV29-1 with TRBJ1-4; D remains unclear. Looked up from germline, CDR1 is SQVTM and CDR2 is ANQGSEA. The V and J ends lost 5 bases and 4 bases respectively, with 11 bases between them. The CDR3 sequence is 13 residues long. CDR3 in amino acids: CSVFRGVNEKLFF. The CDR3 DNA reads as TGCAGCGTTTTTCGGGGAGTTAATGAAAAACTGTTTTTT. Together with reference TRBV29-1 and TRBJ1-4, the CDR3 gives the full variable domain: SAVISQKPSRDICQRGTSLTIQCQVDSQVTMMFWYRQQPGQSLTLIATANQGSEATYESGFVIDKFPISRPNLTFSTLTVSNMSPEDSSIYLCSVFRGVNEKLFFGSGTQLSVL.

This clonotype was detected only once. This CDR3 is missing its conserved last phenylalanine or tryptophan, likely due to a read error. The limits of the CDR3 on the DNA are not certain, so only TCRdb's listed CDR3 is given. The chain links TRBV21-1 to TRBJ1-6. TRBV21-1 is recorded as a pseudogene. The CDR3 contains 13 residues when both ends are counted. CDR3 amino acids: CASSKTPPRAVDL.

V and J are TRBV2 and TRBJ1-4; maybe TRBD1 (5 bases). The V gene's germline CDR1 is SNHLY and CDR2 FYNNEI. V shed 4 bases and J shed 2 bases, with 11 bases lying between them. This CDR3 contains 15 residues. The CDR3 DNA reads as TGTGCCAGCAGTGCCTATCAGGGCACTAATGAAAAACTGTTTTTT. This encodes CASSAYQGTNEKLFF.

This clonotype was seen more than once but under ten times. V and J are TRBV24-1 and TRBJ2-7, with D possibly matching TRBD2 (6 bases). CDR1 is KGHDR, CDR2 SFDVKD, per germline. Trimming left V 3 bases short and J 3 bases short, with 17 bases between. The CDR3 loop spans 16 amino acids. The CDR3 region has the DNA TGTGCCACCAGTGATGGATCCCTGGCGGGAATCTACGAGCAGTACTTC. Amino acids: CATSDGSLAGIYEQYF.

In its sample, this clonotype was seen a few times. This rearrangement joins TRBV7-8 to TRBJ2-5; 7 bases agree with TRBD1. TRBJ2-7 explains the end of the DNA better; the J call may be wrong. The CDR3 length is 13 residues. Germline values: CDR1 SGHVS, CDR2 FQNEAQ. The CDR3, as DNA: TGTGCCAGCAGCTCGGGACAGAATAACGAGCAGTACTTC. This translates into CASSSGQNNEQYF.

The CDR3 here is CASSPFEETEAFF. CDR3 bases: TGTGCCAGCAGCCCTTTCGAAGAAACTGAAGCTTTCTTT. V is TRBV6-5 and J is TRBJ1-1; D gene ambiguous. Trimming cost V 6 bases and J 5 bases, with 13 bases left between them. CDR3 length: 13 residues. Germline V lookup: CDR1 MNHEY, CDR2 SVGAGI.

The V gene is TRBV13, the J gene TRBJ2-5; TRBD2 agrees at 8 bases. Germline V lookup: CDR1 PRHDT, CDR2 FYEKMQ (reference sequence). This CDR3 spans 14 amino acids. V lost 5 bases, J lost 3 bases, and 5 bases stayed unmatched. CDR3 protein: CASSISAGEETQYF. In DNA, the CDR3 is TGTGCCAGCAGCATCTCAGCGGGGGAAGAGACCCAGTACTTC.

The rearrangement uses TRBV29-1 and TRBJ1-3, with D hard to call. The V and J ends lost 2 bases and 8 bases respectively, with 7 bases between them. The CDR3 is made up of 11 amino acids. CDR1 is SQVTM and CDR2 is ANQGSEA in the germline V gene. The chain's CDR3 is CSVELRDTIYF. The CDR3 nucleotides are TGCAGCGTTGAATTGAGAGACACCATATATTTT.

The chain links TRBV12-3 or TRBV12-4 to TRBJ1-1; no clear D gene. The CDR3 sequence is 15 residues long. Trimming removed 3 bases from V and 4 bases from J, with 15 bases in between. CDR3 coding DNA: TGTGCCAGCAGTTTTACCGGGTCCTGGAGCACTGAAGCTTTCTTT. This sequence encodes CASSFTGSWSTEAFF.

V usage is TRBV7-9 and J usage is TRBJ1-2; D not resolved. V gave up 0 bases and J gave up 1 base, with 12 bases separating them. Germline V gene sequence: CDR1 SEHNR, CDR2 FQNEAQ (reference sequence). This CDR3 comprises 16 residues. This CDR3 is CASSLAGQSYNYGYTF. CDR3 bases: TGTGCCAGCAGCTTAGCTGGGCAGAGTTATAACTATGGCTACACCTTC.

This chain joins TRBV7-2 and TRBJ2-1; tentatively, D is TRBD2 (5 bases). V was pared by 3 bases and J by 10 bases, with 16 bases between. This CDR3 is built from 14 residues. Germline assignment: CDR1 SGHTA and CDR2 FQGNSA. The CDR3 region is CASSFAWRKREQFF. In DNA form, the CDR3 reads TGTGCCAGCAGCTTTGCCTGGCGTAAGCGGGAGCAGTTCTTC. The variable domain in full, with the rest retrieved from reference TRBV7-2 and TRBJ2-1, is GAGVSQSPSNKVTEKGKDVELRCDPISGHTALYWYRQSLGQGLEFLIYFQGNSAPDKSGLPSDRFSAERTGGSVSTLTIQRTQQEDSAVYLCASSFAWRKREQFFGPGTRLTVL.

The genes are TRBV20-1 and TRBJ2-1; 10 positions agree with TRBD2. Unmatched junction bases numbered 8, after V lost 0 bases and J lost 3 bases. The germline gives CDR1 DFQATT, CDR2 SNEGSKA (reference sequence). This CDR3 contains 17 residues. The CDR3 reads CSARDMRLAGIYNEQFF. CDR3 bases: TGCAGTGCTAGAGATATGAGACTAGCGGGTATCTACAATGAGCAGTTCTTC.

This chain connects TRBV29-1 to TRBJ2-5, with 9 bases identical to TRBD2. V was clipped by 1 base and J by 5 bases; unmatched bases: 8. Per germline, CDR1 SQVTM and CDR2 ANQGSEA. CDR3 size: 15 residues. In DNA, the CDR3 is TGCAGCGTTGAAGCTAGCGGGGAGGCCGGGGAGACCCAGTACTTC. Encoded protein: CSVEASGEAGETQYF. The variable domain in full, with the rest retrieved from reference TRBV29-1 and TRBJ2-5, is SAVISQKPSRDICQRGTSLTIQCQVDSQVTMMFWYRQQPGQSLTLIATANQGSEATYESGFVIDKFPISRPNLTFSTLTVSNMSPEDSSIYLCSVEASGEAGETQYFGPGTRLLVL.

This clonotype has just a few counts. The J gene is TRBJ2-1, the V gene TRBV29-1; no clear D. The germline V gene has CDR1 SQVTM and CDR2 ANQGSEA. V dropped 6 bases and J dropped 9 bases, with 18 bases sitting between them. The length of the CDR3 is 13 residues. CDR3 residues: CSVDAPVPTEQFF. The CDR3 region has the DNA TGCAGCGTCGATGCGCCAGTCCCCACTGAGCAGTTCTTC.

A few counts support this clonotype. The J gene is TRBJ2-4, the V gene TRBV5-1, with TRBD1 matching 10 bases. With 2 bases clipped from V and 8 bases from J, the junction kept 7 bases outside the gene matches. Per the germline V gene, CDR1 is SGHRS and CDR2 is YFSETQ. The CDR3 has 15 residues. DNA for the CDR3: TGCGCCAGCAGCTTATTTCCGGGACAGGGGTACATTCAGTACTTC. Translated, it gives CASSLFPGQGYIQYF.

The chain couples TRBV3-1 to TRBJ2-2; TRBD1 agrees at 8 bases. With 4 bases clipped from V and 5 bases from J, the junction kept 6 bases outside the gene matches. The CDR3 has 15 amino acids. The germline V gene has CDR1 LGHDT and CDR2 YNNKEL (reference sequence). This CDR3 is CASSPPHRGTGELFF. The CDR3 region has the DNA TGTGCCAGCAGCCCTCCCCACAGGGGGACCGGGGAGCTGTTTTTT. Looking up the rest from reference TRBV3-1 and TRBJ2-2 gives the full variable domain: DTAVSQTPKYLVTQMGNDKSIKCEQNLGHDTMYWYKQDSKKFLKIMFSYNNKELIINETVPNRFSPKSPDKAHLNLHINSLELGDSAVYFCASSPPHRGTGELFFGEGSRLTVL.

This clonotype was picked up many times. The V and J genes are TRBV28 and TRBJ2-3; D gene ambiguous. Trimming shortened V by 3 bases and J by 4 bases, and 8 bases separated the two germline ends. CDR1 is MDHEN and CDR2 is SYDVKM in the germline V gene. The CDR3 sequence is 13 residues long. CDR3 sequence reads: CASSLERADTQYF. In DNA form, the CDR3 reads TGTGCCAGCAGTTTGGAACGGGCAGATACGCAGTATTTT.